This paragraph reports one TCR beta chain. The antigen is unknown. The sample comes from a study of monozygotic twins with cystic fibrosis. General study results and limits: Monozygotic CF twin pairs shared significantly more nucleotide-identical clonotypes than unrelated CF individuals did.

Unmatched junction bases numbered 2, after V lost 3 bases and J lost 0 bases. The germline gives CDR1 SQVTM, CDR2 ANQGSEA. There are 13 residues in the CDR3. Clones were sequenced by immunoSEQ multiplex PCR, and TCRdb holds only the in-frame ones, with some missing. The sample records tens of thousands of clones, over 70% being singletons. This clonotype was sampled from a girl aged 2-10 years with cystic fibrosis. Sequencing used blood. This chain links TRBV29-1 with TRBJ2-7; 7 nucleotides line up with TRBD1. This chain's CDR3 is CSVEDRSSYEQYF. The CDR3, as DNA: TGCAGCGTTGAGGACAGGAGCTCCTACGAGCAGTACTTC.